This record concerns one TCR beta chain sequence. Its antigen remains unknown. CDR1 MNHNS and CDR2 SASEGT come from the germline V gene. The CDR3 spans 13 residues. V was cut by 6 bases and J by 8 bases, with 15 bases left in between. Nominally healthy donors provided the samples, though records likely missed some immune exposures. The data belong to a study of cytomegalovirus exposure and HLA in healthy donors. Study findings and constraints: Sequencing artifact likely explains a cluster of highly shared sequence variants. Most TCRs appeared rarely, but some public TCRs recurred in many donors.

Vbeta (60) and Jbeta (13) primers were used in the PCR. The data were produced by immunoSEQ multiplex PCR, yet TCRdb's version contains in-frame clones alone and is incomplete. The table for this sample gives approximately 100,000 clones. Sequences were obtained from PBMCs. The TCR originated in a man aged 35-49 years in good health and CMV-seronegative. The rearrangement uses TRBV6-1 and TRBJ2-3; possible D gene TRBD2, 5 bases. This CDR3 reads CASRRPSEGTQYF. Here the CDR3 DNA reads TGTGCCAGCAGAAGGCCTTCCGAGGGTACGCAGTATTTT.